Listed below are T cell receptor beta chains from one sample, sequenced in a study of siplizumab effects on memory and regulatory T cells. Method: immunoSEQ multiplex PCR; TCRdb's copy keeps in-frame clones and lacks some. The profile shows some 100,000 clones, 94% of them singletons. The specimen was Tregs sorted from blood. The source is a human donor in good health. Both conserved end residues are part of each CDR3. The D gene is left open where the match is weak. Size tells how often a clone was seen (once, few, many) or the class of an expanded clone, and some rows leave it out.

v_call: TRBV6-6
d_call: TRBD1
clone_size: NA
j_call: TRBJ1-4
cdr3_aa: CASSIRDSDRKLFF
cdr3_nt: TGTGCCAGCAGTATCCGGGACAGTGATCGAAAACTGTTTTTT

v_call: TRBV6-5
d_call: NA
clone_size: NA
j_call: TRBJ1-4
cdr3_aa: CASSFSYFGEKLFF
cdr3_nt: TGTGCCAGCAGTTTCTCTTACTTCGGCGAAAAACTGTTTTTT

v_call: TRBV10-2
d_call: TRBD2
clone_size: NA
j_call: TRBJ2-3
cdr3_aa: CASSELSSGIDTDTQYF
cdr3_nt: TGCGCCAGCAGTGAGTTGAGTAGCGGGATAGACACAGATACGCAGTATTTT

v_call: TRBV10-2
d_call: NA
clone_size: NA
j_call: TRBJ2-3
cdr3_aa: CASSDRAPQYF
cdr3_nt: TGCGCCAGCAGTGACCGAGCCCCGCAGTATTTT

v_call: TRBV6-5
d_call: NA
clone_size: NA
j_call: TRBJ2-7
cdr3_aa: CASSYATPQWGEQYF
cdr3_nt: TGTGCCAGCAGTTACGCGACACCCCAATGGGGGGAGCAGTACTTC

v_call: TRBV7-2
d_call: NA
clone_size: NA
j_call: TRBJ1-6
cdr3_aa: CASSPANVNSPLHF
cdr3_nt: TGTGCCAGCAGCCCCGCGAACGTCAATTCACCCCTCCACTTT

v_call: TRBV5-5
d_call: TRBD1
clone_size: NA
j_call: TRBJ2-5
cdr3_aa: CASSYQNRGKTQYF
cdr3_nt: TGTGCCAGCAGCTATCAGAACAGGGGAAAGACCCAGTACTTC

v_call: TRBV18
d_call: TRBD1
clone_size: NA
j_call: TRBJ1-2
cdr3_aa: CASSPDRGIDGYTF
cdr3_nt: TGTGCCAGCTCACCTGACAGGGGTATTGATGGCTACACCTTC

v_call: TRBV7-2
d_call: NA
clone_size: NA
j_call: TRBJ1-2
cdr3_aa: CASRPDRLYGYTF
cdr3_nt: TGTGCCAGCAGACCGGACAGACTCTATGGCTACACCTTC

v_call: TRBV4-1
d_call: NA
clone_size: once
j_call: TRBJ2-3
cdr3_aa: CASSQRTWAGDTQYF
cdr3_nt: TGCGCCAGCAGCCAGAGGACTTGGGCCGGAGATACGCAGTATTTT

v_call: TRBV15
d_call: TRBD1
clone_size: NA
j_call: TRBJ1-2
cdr3_aa: CATSRGQGLGYTF
cdr3_nt: TGTGCCACCAGCAGAGGACAGGGTCTCGGCTACACCTTC

v_call: TRBV6-6
d_call: NA
clone_size: NA
j_call: TRBJ1-1
cdr3_aa: CASSITRRKSEAFF
cdr3_nt: TGTGCCAGCAGTATAACCAGGAGAAAATCTGAAGCTTTCTTT

v_call: TRBV5-1
d_call: NA
clone_size: NA
j_call: TRBJ2-2
cdr3_aa: CASSLAWGTVAGELFF
cdr3_nt: TGCGCCAGCAGCTTGGCCTGGGGGACGGTGGCCGGGGAGCTGTTTTTT

v_call: TRBV21-1
d_call: NA
clone_size: NA
j_call: TRBJ1-1
cdr3_aa: CASSNPDGSPMNTEAFF
cdr3_nt: TGTGCCAGCAGCAACCCCGACGGATCCCCCATGAACACTGAAGCTTTCTTT

v_call: TRBV2
d_call: NA
clone_size: few
j_call: TRBJ2-3
cdr3_aa: CASSDQGTDTQYF
cdr3_nt: TGTGCCAGCAGTGACCAGGGGACAGATACGCAGTATTTT

v_call: TRBV19
d_call: NA
clone_size: NA
j_call: TRBJ1-3
cdr3_aa: CASDRSSGNTIYF
cdr3_nt: TGTGCCAGTGACAGGTCCTCTGGAAACACCATATATTTT

v_call: TRBV4-1
d_call: NA
clone_size: NA
j_call: TRBJ2-5
cdr3_aa: CASSHSTGTVGMETQYF
cdr3_nt: TGCGCCAGCAGCCATTCCACCGGGACGGTGGGTATGGAGACCCAGTACTTC

v_call: TRBV4-1
d_call: TRBD2
clone_size: NA
j_call: TRBJ2-5
cdr3_aa: CASSQDSAGVETQYF
cdr3_nt: TGCGCCAGCAGCCAAGATTCGGCGGGAGTAGAGACCCAGTACTTC

v_call: TRBV6-5
d_call: NA
clone_size: NA
j_call: TRBJ1-1
cdr3_aa: CASSYRTDFTEAFF
cdr3_nt: TGTGCCAGCAGTTACCGGACAGATTTCACTGAAGCTTTCTTT

v_call: TRBV5-4
d_call: TRBD2
clone_size: once
j_call: TRBJ2-5
cdr3_aa: CASSLSGRGGLETQYF
cdr3_nt: TGTGCCAGCAGCTTGTCAGGGCGGGGGGGGCTGGAGACCCAGTACTTC

v_call: TRBV27
d_call: NA
clone_size: NA
j_call: TRBJ2-1
cdr3_aa: CASSLSGDFSMHLYNEQFF
cdr3_nt: TGTGCCAGCAGTTTATCGGGGGACTTTTCCATGCATTTATACAATGAGCAGTTCTTC

v_call: TRBV19
d_call: NA
clone_size: NA
j_call: TRBJ2-2
cdr3_aa: CASSTLGVSGELFF
cdr3_nt: TGTGCCAGTAGTACCCTGGGCGTGAGCGGGGAGCTGTTTTTT

v_call: TRBV6-6
d_call: NA
clone_size: NA
j_call: TRBJ1-5
cdr3_aa: CASSYVLGENQPQHF
cdr3_nt: TGTGCCAGCAGTTATGTATTAGGGGAGAATCAGCCCCAGCATTTT

v_call: TRBV7-9
d_call: NA
clone_size: NA
j_call: TRBJ1-4
cdr3_aa: CASSGYNEKLFF
cdr3_nt: TGTGCCAGCAGCGGATACAATGAAAAACTGTTTTTT

v_call: TRBV14
d_call: TRBD2
clone_size: NA
j_call: TRBJ2-5
cdr3_aa: CASSQAIGTSGKETQYF
cdr3_nt: TGTGCCAGCAGCCAAGCTATAGGGACTAGCGGGAAAGAGACCCAGTACTTC

v_call: TRBV5-6
d_call: TRBD2
clone_size: NA
j_call: TRBJ2-7
cdr3_aa: CASSFGLAASREQYF
cdr3_nt: TGTGCCAGCAGCTTCGGACTAGCGGCTTCACGGGAGCAGTACTTC

v_call: TRBV7-2
d_call: NA
clone_size: NA
j_call: TRBJ2-1
cdr3_aa: CASSLARGARNEQFF
cdr3_nt: TGTGCCAGCAGCTTGGCGCGGGGAGCTAGGAATGAGCAGTTCTTC

v_call: TRBV7-9
d_call: NA
clone_size: NA
j_call: TRBJ1-2
cdr3_aa: CASSLEGWAGYTF
cdr3_nt: TGTGCCAGCAGCTTAGAGGGGTGGGCAGGCTACACCTTC

v_call: TRBV27
d_call: NA
clone_size: NA
j_call: TRBJ1-1
cdr3_aa: CASSIQQGLGGEGTFF
cdr3_nt: TGTGCCAGCAGTATCCAACAGGGTTTGGGGGGTGAGGGGACTTTCTTT

v_call: TRBV6-6
d_call: TRBD1
clone_size: NA
j_call: TRBJ2-1
cdr3_aa: CASSYGTGGKNEQFF
cdr3_nt: TGTGCCAGCAGTTATGGGACAGGGGGGAAAAATGAGCAGTTCTTC

v_call: TRBV27
d_call: TRBD1
clone_size: NA
j_call: TRBJ1-5
cdr3_aa: CATRQGVGNQPQHF
cdr3_nt: TGTGCCACCCGCCAGGGGGTTGGGAATCAGCCCCAGCATTTT

v_call: TRBV19
d_call: NA
clone_size: NA
j_call: TRBJ1-5
cdr3_aa: CASSIVRLGVESNQPQHF
cdr3_nt: TGTGCCAGTAGTATTGTCCGCCTAGGGGTGGAAAGCAATCAGCCCCAGCATTTT